These T cell receptor beta chains were read from a single sample in a study of identical twins. TCRdb fed the 5' RACE reads into MiXCR, producing one record per CDR3 protein. The sample contains roughly 710,000 distinct CDR3 sequences, 5.5% to 7.5% of which appear only once. Sequencing was carried out using naive T cells sorted from blood. The receptors shown here come from a man aged 18 to 29 in good health. Each CDR3 is given with its conserved first and last residue. D genes are given only for firm matches. Rows may omit the clone size; those that give it use once, few, many or a size class.

clone_size	v_call	d_call	j_call	cdr3_aa	cdr3_nt
NA	TRBV4-3	NA	TRBJ2-7	CASSQDRWASLYEQYF	TGCGCCAGCAGCCAAGATCGGTGGGCAAGCCTTTACGAGCAGTACTTC
many	TRBV29-1	TRBD1	TRBJ1-1	CSVGTGATLGTEAFF	TGCAGCGTGGGGACAGGGGCCACCCTGGGAACTGAAGCTTTCTTT
few	TRBV18	TRBD1	TRBJ1-1	CASSLTGKERHTEAFF	TGTGCCAGCTCACTGACAGGGAAGGAGCGTCACACTGAAGCTTTCTTT
many	TRBV5-1	TRBD1	TRBJ2-1	CASSRTGTGGSHLFF	TGCGCCAGCAGCCGAACCGGGACAGGTGGTTCTCATCTGTTCTTC
many	TRBV12-3/TRBV12-4	NA	TRBJ2-3	CASIGTGNTQYF	TGTGCCAGCATTGGGACTGGTAATACGCAGTATTTT
many	TRBV4-3	NA	TRBJ2-1	CASSQDMGGNEQFF	TGCGCCAGCAGCCAAGATATGGGAGGAAATGAGCAGTTCTTC
few	TRBV11-2	NA	TRBJ2-1	CASSYGEVEEQFF	TGTGCCAGCAGCTATGGGGAAGTTGAAGAGCAGTTCTTC
NA	TRBV5-1	NA	TRBJ2-7	CASRRPQPGPYEQYF	TGCGCCAGCAGGCGCCCTCAACCGGGACCCTACGAGCAGTACTTC
few	TRBV12-3/TRBV12-4	TRBD2	TRBJ2-3	CASSFWGLAGGVTDTQYF	TGTGCCAGCAGTTTCTGGGGCCTAGCGGGAGGGGTTACAGATACGCAGTATTTT
many	TRBV20-1	NA	TRBJ2-1	CSARDLVSSYNEQFF	TGCAGTGCTAGAGATCTAGTGAGCTCCTACAATGAGCAGTTCTTC
NA	TRBV3-1	NA	TRBJ2-2	CASSQLGGANTGELFF	TGTGCCAGCAGCCAATTAGGAGGGGCGAACACCGGGGAGCTGTTTTTT
many	TRBV7-2	NA	TRBJ2-7	CASRSDSTYEQYF	TGTGCCAGCAGATCGGACTCTACCTACGAGCAGTACTTC
many	TRBV29-1	TRBD1	TRBJ1-2	CSGSQGSNYGYTF	TGCAGCGGTTCACAGGGGTCTAACTATGGCTACACCTTC
NA	TRBV3-1	TRBD2	TRBJ2-1	CASSQRETSGAYNEQFF	TGTGCCAGCAGCCAAAGGGAGACTAGCGGAGCCTACAATGAGCAGTTCTTC
many	TRBV5-5	NA	TRBJ2-7	CASSLMRFHEQYF	TGTGCCAGCAGCTTGATGAGGTTCCACGAGCAGTACTTC
many	TRBV7-9	NA	TRBJ1-5	CASSLTNQPQHF	TGTGCCAGCAGTTTGACTAATCAGCCCCAGCATTTT
NA	TRBV20-1	TRBD1	TRBJ1-4	CSASIFEGAAEKLFF	TGCAGTGCTAGCATATTTGAGGGGGCGGCTGAAAAACTGTTTTTT
many	TRBV6-1	NA	TRBJ1-2	CASSEYTALYGYTF	TGTGCCAGCAGTGAATATACAGCTCTCTATGGCTACACCTTC
NA	TRBV20-1	TRBD2	TRBJ2-3	CSAGTSGVSTDTQYF	TGCAGTGCTGGGACTAGCGGGGTTAGCACAGATACGCAGTATTTT
many	TRBV11-2	TRBD1	TRBJ2-7	CASSSYRGRGYEQYF	TGTGCCAGCAGTTCTTACAGGGGGCGAGGCTACGAGCAGTACTTC
few	TRBV7-3	TRBD2	TRBJ2-1	CASSLIAPLADYNEQFF	TGTGCCAGCAGCTTAATCGCCCCACTAGCGGACTACAATGAGCAGTTCTTC
many	TRBV12-3/TRBV12-4	NA	TRBJ2-1	CASSLASGFF	TGTGCCAGCAGTTTAGCCTCCGGGTTCTTC
NA	TRBV28	TRBD1	TRBJ2-1	CASSSHRGRSEQFF	TGTGCCAGCAGTTCCCACAGGGGGCGCAGTGAGCAGTTCTTC
few	TRBV9	TRBD2	TRBJ2-7	CASSSSAGVGYEQYF	TGTGCCAGCAGCTCATCAGCGGGGGTAGGCTACGAGCAGTACTTC
many	TRBV14	NA	TRBJ2-7	CASSKTGKSITEQYF	TGTGCCAGCAGCAAGACAGGTAAATCGATAACGGAGCAGTACTTC
many	TRBV5-5	NA	TRBJ1-2	CASTEPLRDTENYGYTF	TGTGCCAGCACGGAACCCCTAAGGGACACCGAAAACTATGGCTACACCTTC
few	TRBV3-1	NA	TRBJ2-3	CASLAPGDTQYF	TGTGCCAGCCTGGCCCCCGGGGATACGCAGTATTTT
many	TRBV7-8	TRBD2	TRBJ2-2	CASGREGDTGELFF	TGTGCCAGCGGGAGGGAAGGAGACACCGGGGAGCTGTTTTTT
few	TRBV27	TRBD1	TRBJ1-1	CASSLWGQGSEAFF	TGTGCCAGCAGTTTATGGGGACAGGGTTCTGAAGCTTTCTTT
many	TRBV12-3/TRBV12-4	NA	TRBJ2-2	CASNRPGSTGELFF	TGTGCCAGCAATAGACCAGGGAGCACCGGGGAGCTGTTTTTT
many	TRBV7-9	NA	TRBJ2-1	CASSRPVRNNEQFF	TGTGCCAGCAGCCGTCCGGTCCGTAACAATGAGCAGTTCTTC
many	TRBV7-9	TRBD1	TRBJ1-4	CASSLVPGTGDEKLFF	TGTGCCAGCAGCTTAGTCCCCGGGACAGGGGACGAAAAACTGTTTTTT
few	TRBV11-3	NA	TRBJ2-2	CASSLGLGLSNTGELFF	TGTGCCAGCAGCTTAGGTTTAGGACTATCGAACACCGGGGAGCTGTTTTTT
many	TRBV28	TRBD1	TRBJ1-1	CASSDYDRGGFAEAFF	TGTGCCAGCAGTGACTACGACAGGGGGGGTTTCGCTGAAGCTTTCTTT
NA	TRBV30	NA	TRBJ2-1	CAWTELDRVPNEQFF	TGTGCCTGGACTGAACTCGACCGGGTCCCCAATGAGCAGTTCTTC
many	TRBV6-5	NA	TRBJ1-5	CASSSRENQPQHF	TGTGCCAGCAGTTCCAGAGAAAATCAGCCCCAGCATTTT
many	TRBV12-3/TRBV12-4	NA	TRBJ1-2	CASSLSISGNYGYTF	TGTGCCAGCAGTTTATCTATCTCCGGAAATTATGGCTACACCTTC
many	TRBV20-1	NA	TRBJ1-1	CSARGAGSDTEAFF	TGCAGTGCTAGAGGGGCAGGGAGCGACACTGAAGCTTTCTTT
many	TRBV29-1	NA	TRBJ2-4	CSVVLGGEAKNIQYF	TGCAGCGTTGTGTTAGGGGGGGAAGCCAAAAACATTCAGTACTTC
many	TRBV5-1	NA	TRBJ2-1	CASSLGLRPYSYNEQFF	TGCGCCAGCAGCTTGGGACTCCGTCCCTACTCCTACAATGAGCAGTTCTTC
NA	TRBV6-2/TRBV6-3	TRBD2	TRBJ2-1	CASSPAGGAYNEQFF	TGTGCCAGCAGCCCGGCGGGAGGGGCCTACAATGAGCAGTTCTTC
many	TRBV6-5	NA	TRBJ2-3	CASSYSTGLSTDTQYF	TGTGCCAGCAGTTACTCAACGGGACTTAGCACAGATACGCAGTATTTT
many	TRBV12-3/TRBV12-4	NA	TRBJ2-1	CASSIPGRLNEQFF	TGTGCCAGCAGTATACCGGGGAGACTGAATGAGCAGTTCTTC
many	TRBV12-3/TRBV12-4	TRBD1	TRBJ1-2	CASKIQGEGYGYTF	TGTGCCAGCAAAATTCAGGGGGAGGGGTATGGCTACACCTTC
many	TRBV29-1	NA	TRBJ1-2	CSDTRANYGYTF	TGCAGCGATACCCGGGCCAACTATGGCTACACCTTC
NA	TRBV4-2	NA	TRBJ2-1	CASSQQEIHNEQFF	TGTGCCAGCAGCCAACAGGAGATCCACAATGAGCAGTTCTTC
many	TRBV7-9	NA	TRBJ1-1	CASSLGGNDRAFF	TGTGCCAGCAGCTTAGGTGGCAACGATCGAGCTTTCTTT
many	TRBV7-8	TRBD1	TRBJ2-7	CASSLVGSGQARYEQYF	TGTGCCAGCAGCTTAGTTGGCTCAGGACAGGCGCGCTACGAGCAGTACTTC
many	TRBV3-1	TRBD2	TRBJ2-2	CASRPWEGTGELFF	TGTGCCAGCAGGCCCTGGGAGGGCACCGGGGAGCTGTTTTTT
few	TRBV10-3	NA	TRBJ2-1	CATGGGKQGAYNEQFF	TGTGCCACGGGAGGGGGAAAACAGGGGGCCTACAATGAGCAGTTCTTC
NA	TRBV7-2	NA	TRBJ2-7	CASSYGNHEQYF	TGTGCCAGCAGCTATGGAAACCACGAGCAGTACTTC
many	TRBV28	TRBD2	TRBJ2-7	CASRGLAVDEQYF	TGTGCCAGCAGAGGACTAGCGGTCGACGAGCAGTACTTC
few	TRBV3-1	NA	TRBJ2-2	CASSQAVEGGELFF	TGTGCCAGCAGCCAAGCAGTGGAAGGCGGGGAGCTGTTTTTT
few	TRBV14	NA	TRBJ2-5	CASSQRTVLETQYF	TGTGCCAGCAGCCAAAGGACCGTACTCGAGACCCAGTACTTC